This TCR beta chain was recovered during a study of blood T cell repertoires in COVID-19. Overall study context: Sources were T cells, B-cell-depleted T cells, or PBMCs; the material itself was cDNA or gDNA.

In the authors' workflow: Reference gene primer amplification gave estimated nucleated cell counts. Sequencing used immunoSEQ multiplex PCR; TCRdb keeps in-frame clones, though not all of them. The V and J calls and clone size were taken over from that table, and D and trimming were inferred from the DNA. Of tens of thousands of clones in the sample, 85% to 90% are singletons; the top ten hold approximately 13%. Germline CDR1 is SGHRS and CDR2 is YFSETQ. This CDR3 is built from 15 residues. Between the trimmed V and J ends, which lost 0 bases and 3 bases, there was a span of 7 bases. Material for sequencing was peripheral blood. The rearrangement joins TRBV5-1 to TRBJ2-6; D is perhaps TRBD2 (5 bases). This clonotype was obtained from an older man with active COVID-19. The CDR3, as DNA: TGCGCCAGCAGCTTGGACGGGGTTGGGGCCAACGTCCTGACTTTC. It translates to CASSLDGVGANVLTF.